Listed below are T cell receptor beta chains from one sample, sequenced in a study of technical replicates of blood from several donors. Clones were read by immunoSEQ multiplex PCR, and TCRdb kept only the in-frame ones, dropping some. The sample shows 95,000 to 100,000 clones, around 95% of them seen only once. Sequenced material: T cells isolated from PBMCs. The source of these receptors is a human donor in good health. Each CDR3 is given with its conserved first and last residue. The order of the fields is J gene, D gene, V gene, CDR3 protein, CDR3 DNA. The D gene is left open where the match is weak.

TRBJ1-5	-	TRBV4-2	CASSQEVWSNQPQHF	TGTGCCAGCAGCCAAGAAGTTTGGAGTAATCAGCCCCAGCATTTT
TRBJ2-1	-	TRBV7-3	CASSSGPVSYNEQFF	TGTGCCAGCAGCTCAGGGCCGGTTTCCTACAATGAGCAGTTCTTC
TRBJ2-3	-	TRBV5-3	CARSPMTSTDTQYF	TGTGCCAGAAGCCCTATGACAAGCACAGATACGCAGTATTTT
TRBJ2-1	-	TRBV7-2	CASSFHGSNEQFF	TGTGCCAGCAGCTTCCACGGGAGCAATGAGCAGTTCTTC
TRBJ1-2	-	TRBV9	CASSPGLKSNYGYTF	TGTGCCAGCAGCCCAGGCCTAAAGTCGAACTATGGCTACACCTTC
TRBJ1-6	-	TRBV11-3	CASSLVRLRSPLHF	TGTGCCAGCAGCTTAGTCAGGCTACGCTCACCCCTCCACTTT
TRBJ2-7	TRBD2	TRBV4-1	CASRHLGTSLDEQYF	TGCGCCAGCAGGCATTTAGGGACTAGCTTGGACGAGCAGTACTTC
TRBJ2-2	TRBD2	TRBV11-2	CASSFMGLAGELFF	TGTGCCAGCAGCTTCATGGGACTAGCAGGGGAGCTGTTTTTT
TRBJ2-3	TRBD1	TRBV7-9	CASGPGQGWTDTQYF	TGTGCCAGCGGACCGGGACAGGGCTGGACAGATACGCAGTATTTT
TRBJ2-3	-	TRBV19	CASSMVPGQGSSGRLGTDTQYF	TGTGCCAGTAGTATGGTCCCGGGACAGGGGTCTAGCGGGAGGCTCGGCACAGATACGCAGTATTTT